This TCR beta chain was captured by sequencing in a study of blood T cell repertoires in COVID-19. In the study's own analysis: Reference gene primer amplification yielded estimated nucleated cell counts. The method was immunoSEQ multiplex PCR; TCRdb's version includes in-frame clones alone and lacks a portion of them. V and J calls and clone size are given by that table; D and trimming were obtained from the DNA. The sample yields some 62,000 clones, 75% to 90% seen once. V dropped 2 bases and J dropped 6; count of bases not matched to a gene: 11. This CDR3 comprises 16 residues. Germline V gene lookup returns CDR1 SGHRS and CDR2 YFSETQ.

The V call is TRBV5-1, the J call TRBJ2-1; 7 positions match TRBD2. Sequenced sample: peripheral blood. The clonotype originates from a woman aged 55-70 years with COVID-19, enrolled during active disease. The CDR3, as DNA: TGCGCCAGCAGCTTCCCTCGGGCGGGAGTAAGCAATGAGCAGTTCTTC. Translated: CASSFPRAGVSNEQFF.